This T cell receptor (beta chain) was sequenced in a study of blood T cell repertoires in COVID-19. CDR3 length equals 16 residues. Germline trimming cut 0 bases from V and 7 bases from J; bases unmatched to any gene: 6. Germline assignment: CDR1 LGHNA and CDR2 YNFKEQ. Clones were sequenced by immunoSEQ multiplex PCR, and TCRdb holds only the in-frame ones, with some missing. Among approximately 250,000 clones, about 91% were seen once, and the ten largest hold approximately 2.9%. The chain combines TRBV4-2 with TRBJ1-6, with 7 positions matching TRBD1. Sequenced: PBMCs or T cells enriched from blood (not recorded which). This clonotype was sampled from a man aged 35-49 years who had been exposed to COVID-19. The CDR3 DNA reads as TGTGCCAGCAGCCAAGAAGAGGGGGCGAAGAATTCACCCCTCCACTTT. This encodes CASSQEEGAKNSPLHF.